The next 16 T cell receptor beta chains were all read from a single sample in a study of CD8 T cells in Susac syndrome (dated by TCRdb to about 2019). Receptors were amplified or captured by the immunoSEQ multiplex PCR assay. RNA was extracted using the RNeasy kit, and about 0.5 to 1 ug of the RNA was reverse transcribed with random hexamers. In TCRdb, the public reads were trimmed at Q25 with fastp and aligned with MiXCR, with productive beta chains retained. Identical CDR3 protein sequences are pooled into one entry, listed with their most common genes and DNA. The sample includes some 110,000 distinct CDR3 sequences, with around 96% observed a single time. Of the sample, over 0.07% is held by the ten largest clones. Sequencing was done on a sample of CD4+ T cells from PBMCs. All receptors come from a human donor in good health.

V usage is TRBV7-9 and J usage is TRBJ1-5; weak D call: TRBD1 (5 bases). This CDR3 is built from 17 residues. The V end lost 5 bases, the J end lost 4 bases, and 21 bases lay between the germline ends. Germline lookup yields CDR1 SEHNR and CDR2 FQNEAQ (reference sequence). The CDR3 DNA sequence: TGTGCCAGCAGCCACGGAAGCGGGGCCTCACCGAATCAGCCCCAGCATTTT. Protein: CASSHGSGASPNQPQHF.

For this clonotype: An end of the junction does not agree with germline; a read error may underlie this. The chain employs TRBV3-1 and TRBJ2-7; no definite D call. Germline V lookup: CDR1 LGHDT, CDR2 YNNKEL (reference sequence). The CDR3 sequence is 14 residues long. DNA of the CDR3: TGTGCCAGCAGACAAGGCAGCACCTCCTACGAGCAGTACTTC. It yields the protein CASRQGSTSYEQYF.

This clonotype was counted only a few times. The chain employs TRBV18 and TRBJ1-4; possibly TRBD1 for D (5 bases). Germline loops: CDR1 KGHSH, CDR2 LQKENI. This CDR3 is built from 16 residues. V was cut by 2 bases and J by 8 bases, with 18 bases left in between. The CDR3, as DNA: TGTGCCAGCTCACCATCCGTGGCAGGGAAACAAGAAAAACTGTTTTTT. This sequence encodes CASSPSVAGKQEKLFF.

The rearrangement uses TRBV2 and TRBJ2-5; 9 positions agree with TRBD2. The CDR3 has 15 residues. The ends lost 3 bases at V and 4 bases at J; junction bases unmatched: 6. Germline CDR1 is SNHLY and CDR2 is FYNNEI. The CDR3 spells CASSDRLAGVETQYF. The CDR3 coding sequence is TGTGCCAGCAGTGATCGTTTAGCGGGAGTAGAGACCCAGTACTTC.

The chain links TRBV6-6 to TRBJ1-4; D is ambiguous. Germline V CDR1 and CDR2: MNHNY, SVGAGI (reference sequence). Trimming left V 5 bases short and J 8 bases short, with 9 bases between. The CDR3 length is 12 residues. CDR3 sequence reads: CASSPPTEKLFF. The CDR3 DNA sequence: TGTGCCAGCAGTCCACCCACGGAAAAACTGTTTTTT.

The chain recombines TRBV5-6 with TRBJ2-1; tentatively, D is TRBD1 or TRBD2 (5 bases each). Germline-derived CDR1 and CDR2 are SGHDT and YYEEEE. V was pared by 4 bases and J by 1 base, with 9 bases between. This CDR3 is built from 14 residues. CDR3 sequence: CASSRDLSYNEQFF. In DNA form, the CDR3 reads TGTGCCAGCAGCCGGGACCTATCCTACAATGAGCAGTTCTTC.

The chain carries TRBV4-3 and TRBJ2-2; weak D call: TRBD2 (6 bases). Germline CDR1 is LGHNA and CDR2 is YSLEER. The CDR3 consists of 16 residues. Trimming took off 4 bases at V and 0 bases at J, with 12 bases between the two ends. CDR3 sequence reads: CASSRRVKPNTGELFF. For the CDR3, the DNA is TGCGCCAGCAGCCGGAGGGTGAAGCCGAACACCGGGGAGCTGTTTTTT.

The CDR3 loop reads CSVEWMLGATEQYF. In DNA, the CDR3 is TGCAGCGTTGAATGGATGTTGGGGGCCACCGAGCAGTACTTC. The chain is built from TRBV29-1 and TRBJ2-7, with D possibly matching TRBD1 (6 bases). V was cut by 2 bases and J by 6 bases, with 17 bases left in between. Germline V gives CDR1 SQVTM, CDR2 ANQGSEA. CDR3 length: 14 residues.

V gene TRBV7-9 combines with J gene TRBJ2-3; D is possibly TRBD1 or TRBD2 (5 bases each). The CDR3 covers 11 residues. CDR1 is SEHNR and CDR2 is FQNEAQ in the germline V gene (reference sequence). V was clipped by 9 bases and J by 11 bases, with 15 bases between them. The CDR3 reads CASGASRGQYF. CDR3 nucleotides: TGTGCCAGTGGGGCCTCGAGGGGGCAGTATTTT.

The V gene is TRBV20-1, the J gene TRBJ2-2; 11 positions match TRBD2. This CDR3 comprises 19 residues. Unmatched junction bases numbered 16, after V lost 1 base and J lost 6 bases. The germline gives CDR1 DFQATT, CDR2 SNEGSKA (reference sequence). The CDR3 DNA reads TGCAGTGCTAGAGCCCTCCGTTTACTAGCGGGAGAACGGCCCGGGGAGCTGTTTTTT. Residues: CSARALRLLAGERPGELFF.

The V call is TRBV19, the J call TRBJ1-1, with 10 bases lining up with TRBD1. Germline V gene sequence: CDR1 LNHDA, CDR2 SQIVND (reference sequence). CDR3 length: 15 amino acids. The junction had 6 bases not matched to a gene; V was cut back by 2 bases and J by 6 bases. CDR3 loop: CASSIWGGTGAEAFF. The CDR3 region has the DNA TGTGCCAGTAGTATATGGGGAGGGACAGGGGCTGAAGCTTTCTTT.

CDR3 sequence (DNA): TGTGCCTGGAGTAAACGACCCCCGGAGACCCAGTACTTC. It is translated as CAWSKRPPETQYF. The chain links TRBV30 to TRBJ2-5; D is unresolved. The CDR3 is made up of 13 amino acids. The V and J ends lost 2 bases and 5 bases respectively, with 12 bases between them. The V gene's germline CDR1 is GTSNPN and CDR2 SVGIG (reference sequence).

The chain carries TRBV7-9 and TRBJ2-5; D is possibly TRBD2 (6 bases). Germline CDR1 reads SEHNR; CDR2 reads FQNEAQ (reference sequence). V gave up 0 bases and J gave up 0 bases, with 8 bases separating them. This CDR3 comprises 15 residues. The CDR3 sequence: CASSLALANQETQYF. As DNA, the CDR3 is TGTGCCAGCAGCTTAGCGCTAGCGAACCAAGAGACCCAGTACTTC.

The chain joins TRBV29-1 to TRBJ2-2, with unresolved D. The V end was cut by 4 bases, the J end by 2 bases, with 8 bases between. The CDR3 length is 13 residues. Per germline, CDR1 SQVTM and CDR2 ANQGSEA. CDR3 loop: CSVVSINTGELFF. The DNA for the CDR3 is TGCAGCGTTGTTAGTATAAACACCGGGGAGCTGTTTTTT.

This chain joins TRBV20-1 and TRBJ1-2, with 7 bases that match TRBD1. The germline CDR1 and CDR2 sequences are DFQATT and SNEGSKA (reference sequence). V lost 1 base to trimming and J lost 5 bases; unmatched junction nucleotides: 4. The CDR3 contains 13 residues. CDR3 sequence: CSARGQGGYGYTF. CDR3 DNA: TGCAGTGCTAGAGGACAGGGTGGATATGGCTACACCTTC.

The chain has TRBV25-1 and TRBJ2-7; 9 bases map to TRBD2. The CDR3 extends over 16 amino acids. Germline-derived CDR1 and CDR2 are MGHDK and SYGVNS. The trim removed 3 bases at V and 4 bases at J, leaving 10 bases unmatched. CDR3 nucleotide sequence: TGTGCCAGCAGTGAGTATGGCGGGAGGGGAAAGTACGAGCAGTACTTC. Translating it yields CASSEYGGRGKYEQYF.